Described below is a single TCR beta chain sequence and its context. Profiled with immunoSEQ multiplex PCR; TCRdb holds only in-frame clones, not every one. The data show under 400,000 clones, over 75% seen once. Germline CDR1 reads SGHNT; CDR2 reads YYREEE (reference sequence). The V end was cut by 4 bases, the J end by 4 bases, with 14 bases between. The CDR3 covers 14 residues. The data originate from a study of blood T cell repertoires in COVID-19. For the study at large: Recovered participants had two consecutive negative NP/OP PCR tests, healthcare professional clearance, or symptom resolution. Sites across the United States, Italy and Spain contributed samples from acute and convalescent COVID-19.

Sequenced sample: PBMCs or T cells enriched from blood (not recorded which). V and J are TRBV5-4 and TRBJ1-1; the D is unclear. The sequence derives from a man in his forties in a cohort exposed to, infected with or recovered from COVID-19 (not recorded which). DNA for the CDR3: TGTGCCAGCAGCCCCCAGCGGAGCGGCACTGAAGCTTTCTTT. Translation: CASSPQRSGTEAFF.